The sequence of this TCR beta chain was determined in a study of cytomegalovirus exposure and HLA in healthy donors. Study at large: Among around 200 million T cells, an earlier analysis found about 100 million unique TCR beta sequences. General study points: Later analysis demonstrated an association between a missense DCLRE1C variant and TCR beta V- and J-gene trimming. In an earlier analysis, productive rearrangement rates for most beta V segments clustered near 87% or 30%. Because they were indistinguishable, some V segments, including TRBV6-2 and TRBV6-3, were excluded.

60 Vbeta and 13 Jbeta primers were used in PCR. The table came from immunoSEQ multiplex PCR; TCRdb's copy has only in-frame clones and leaves some out. The sample has roughly 80,000 clones, just over 75% seen once; the top ten hold around 3.1%. Trimming removed 4 bases from V and 2 bases from J; junction bases left unmatched: 4. The CDR3 has 15 amino acids. Per the germline V gene, CDR1 is LNHDA and CDR2 is SQIVND (reference sequence). On this clone itself: Its antigen is unknown.

This chain joins TRBV19 and TRBJ1-2; 10 bases fit TRBD1. This sequence was found in a man aged 50-60 years in good health and CMV-seropositive. Sequenced input: PBMCs. The CDR3 DNA reads as TGTGCCAGTAGTACTCGGGACAGGGGAAACTATGGCTACACCTTC. It yields the protein CASSTRDRGNYGYTF.